A single sample is the source of the 19 T cell receptor beta chains below, sequenced in a study of spatial heterogeneity in lung cancer. Stated time point: sample taken at primary tumor resection. Unsorted tumor, nontumor lung tissue or cryopreserved PBMC supplied the whole RNA. MiXCR, applied by TCRdb to the 5' RACE reads, yields one record per CDR3 protein. The table shows approximately 81,000 distinct CDR3 sequences, with around 12% occurring only once. This material consisted of PBMCs, taken at surgery. Receptors originate from a male donor with early-stage non-small cell lung cancer.

J is TRBJ2-3 and V is TRBV5-6; D uncertain. V was cut by 0 bases and J by 0 bases, with 11 bases left in between. Germline lookup yields CDR1 SGHDT and CDR2 YYEEEE. This CDR3 spans 16 amino acids. CDR3 sequence (DNA): TGTGCCAGCAGCTTGGCAGTAACCCCTAGCACAGATACGCAGTATTTT. Translation: CASSLAVTPSTDTQYF.

This clonotype occurred a few times. The chain has TRBV7-9 and TRBJ2-7, with TRBD1 matching 9 bases. This CDR3 region has 14 residues. V was pared by 4 bases and J by 6 bases, with 7 bases of the junction left unmatched. Germline CDR1 and CDR2: SEHNR and FQNEAQ (reference sequence). The CDR3 protein is CASSSGQGMVEQYF. CDR3 sequence (DNA): TGTGCCAGCAGCTCCGGACAGGGGATGGTCGAGCAGTACTTC.

This clonotype was counted between two and nine times. V usage is TRBV29-1 and J usage is TRBJ1-1; TRBD1 aligns across 9 bases. The CDR3 is 12 amino acids. V lost 5 bases to trimming and J lost 2 bases; unmatched junction nucleotides: 0. CDR1 and CDR2 from the germline V gene are SQVTM and ANQGSEA. The CDR3 protein is CSVTGGNTEAFF. The CDR3 DNA follows: TGCAGCGTTACAGGGGGCAACACTGAAGCTTTCTTT.

The J gene is TRBJ2-2, the V gene TRBV5-1; D may be TRBD1 (5 bases). Trimming pared 0 bases from V and 6 bases from J, leaving 18 bases between. The CDR3 extends over 17 amino acids. Germline CDR1 reads SGHRS; CDR2 reads YFSETQ. CDR3 nucleotide sequence: TGCGCCAGCAGCTTGGTTCTCAGCAGGGTCGGACCCGGGGAGCTGTTTTTT. Protein sequence: CASSLVLSRVGPGELFF.

This clonotype was seen a few times. This chain connects TRBV9 to TRBJ1-3; 7 nucleotides line up with TRBD1. The CDR3 spans 15 residues. Germline V gene sequence: CDR1 SGDLS, CDR2 YYNGEE. V gave up 0 bases and J gave up 3 bases; unmatched junction bases: 3. CDR3 in amino acids: CASSVGGGLGNTIYF. As DNA, the CDR3 is TGTGCCAGCAGCGTAGGAGGGGGCCTTGGAAACACCATATATTTT.

This clonotype was detected only a few times. The chain has TRBV19 and TRBJ1-1; TRBD1 might be the D (6 bases). V shed 7 bases and J shed 3 bases, with 18 bases lying between them. Germline CDR1 is LNHDA and CDR2 is SQIVND (reference sequence). This CDR3 region has 15 residues. CDR3 region: CASIKPGQPYTEAFF. Written as DNA, the CDR3 is TGTGCCAGTATCAAACCAGGACAGCCGTACACTGAAGCTTTCTTT.

This clonotype has a count of ten or more. This chain links TRBV12-3 or TRBV12-4 with TRBJ2-1; D ambiguous. CDR3 length equals 12 residues. The V end was cut by 3 bases, the J end by 3 bases, with 3 bases between. CDR3 protein: CASSFGYNEQFF. CDR3 in DNA: TGTGCCAGCAGTTTTGGCTACAATGAGCAGTTCTTC.

The rearrangement links TRBV12-5 to TRBJ2-7; possibly TRBD1 or TRBD2 for D (5 bases each). The V gene lost 4 bases and the J gene lost 6 bases, with 10 bases spanning the gap. Looked up from germline, CDR1 is LGHNT and CDR2 is FRNRAP. The CDR3 has 12 residues. The CDR3 loop is CASGSSGTEQYF. Here the CDR3 DNA reads TGTGCTAGTGGTTCCTCGGGGACCGAGCAGTACTTC. Combining the CDR3 with reference TRBV12-5 and TRBJ2-7 gives the whole variable domain DARVTQTPRHKVTEMGQEVTMRCQPILGHNTVFWYRQTMMQGLELLAYFRNRAPLDDSGMPKDRFSAEMPDATLATLKIQPSEPRDSAVYFCASGSSGTEQYFGPGTRLTVT.

This clonotype was found a few times. The V call is TRBV29-1, the J call TRBJ1-2, with 10 bases matching TRBD1. The germline V gene encodes CDR1 SQVTM and CDR2 ANQGSEA. The CDR3 is 14 residues long. V gave up 3 bases and J gave up 1 base; unmatched junction bases: 2. This CDR3 is CSVDGTGVNYGYTF. Written as DNA, the CDR3 is TGCAGCGTTGACGGGACAGGGGTTAACTATGGCTACACCTTC.

This clonotype was seen a handful of times. The V call is TRBV5-4, the J call TRBJ2-7; no clear D gene. The CDR3 loop spans 14 amino acids. Trimming removed 0 bases at V and 0 bases at J, with 7 bases between. Germline values: CDR1 SGHNT, CDR2 YYREEE (reference sequence). CDR3 bases: TGTGCCAGCAGCTTGGTCGCGAACTCCTACGAGCAGTACTTC. This codes for CASSLVANSYEQYF.

V usage is TRBV3-1 and J usage is TRBJ2-1; the match to TRBD2 covers 9 bases. Trimming cost V 5 bases and J 7 bases; bases outside gene matches: 12. The CDR3 spans 16 residues. From germline, CDR1 is LGHDT and CDR2 YNNKEL (reference sequence). The CDR3 sequence is CASSFGGGGERNEQFF. The CDR3 DNA reads as TGTGCCAGCAGCTTTGGCGGCGGGGGGGAAAGGAATGAGCAGTTCTTC.

V usage is TRBV12-3 or TRBV12-4 and J usage is TRBJ2-7; 8 bases agree with TRBD1. The CDR3 runs to 14 residues. J gave up 2 bases and V 1 base, and 1 base lay outside the gene matches. CDR3 region: CASSLEQGAYEQYF. The CDR3 DNA reads TGTGCCAGCAGTTTAGAACAGGGGGCCTACGAGCAGTACTTC.

The CDR3 region is CASKEEGPYNEQFF. DNA of the CDR3: TGTGCCAGCAAGGAAGAGGGGCCCTACAATGAGCAGTTCTTC. The chain links TRBV2 to TRBJ2-1; either TRBD1 or TRBD2 may supply D (5 bases each). Per the germline V gene, CDR1 is SNHLY and CDR2 is FYNNEI. Trimming took off 7 bases at V and 2 bases at J, with 12 bases between the two ends. This CDR3 is built from 14 residues.

This clonotype came up a few times. This chain uses TRBV19 with TRBJ1-6, with 9 bases that match TRBD1. This CDR3 is 16 amino acids long. Germline CDR1 and CDR2: LNHDA and SQIVND (reference sequence). V shed 4 bases, J shed 7 bases, and the junction held 8 bases outside the gene matches. CDR3 region: CASSTGMTGGNSPLHF. The CDR3 DNA is TGTGCCAGTAGTACCGGAATGACAGGGGGAAATTCACCCCTCCACTTT.

The chain couples TRBV3-1 to TRBJ1-2, with 7 positions matching TRBD1. J gave up 5 bases and V 4 bases, and 10 bases lay outside the gene matches. The CDR3 has 15 residues. In germline, CDR1 is LGHDT, CDR2 YNNKEL (reference sequence). The CDR3 DNA reads TGTGCCAGCAGCCTCGAAGGGGGCAGCGGGTATGGCTACACCTTC. As protein: CASSLEGGSGYGYTF.

This clonotype was seen only a few times. V is TRBV6-1 and J is TRBJ1-1; 7 nucleotides line up with TRBD1. The germline V gene has CDR1 MNHNS and CDR2 SASEGT. The ends lost 6 bases at V and 2 bases at J; junction bases unmatched: 6. The CDR3 loop spans 14 amino acids. The CDR3 loop is CASRVDRSNTEAFF. The CDR3, as DNA: TGTGCCAGCAGAGTGGACAGGAGCAACACTGAAGCTTTCTTT.

In this sample, this clonotype turned up many times. The chain couples TRBV7-8 to TRBJ1-2, with no clear D. This CDR3 region has 13 residues. Trimming removed 3 bases from V and 4 bases from J, with 9 bases in between. Germline CDR1 is SGHVS and CDR2 is FQNEAQ. The CDR3 DNA sequence: TGTGCCAGCAGCTTGTCATGGACCTATGGCTACACCTTC. Protein: CASSLSWTYGYTF.

The chain carries TRBV3-1 and TRBJ2-7; D gene ambiguous. The CDR3 contains 12 residues. CDR1 is LGHDT and CDR2 is YNNKEL in the germline V gene (reference sequence). V was clipped by 2 bases and J by 6 bases, with 8 bases between them. The CDR3 reads CASSQLRSEQYF. CDR3 DNA sequence: TGTGCCAGCAGCCAACTGAGGAGCGAGCAGTACTTC.

J is TRBJ2-7 and V is TRBV20-1; D may be TRBD1 (6 bases). This CDR3 has 16 residues. V was trimmed by 0 bases and J by 0 bases, leaving 15 bases between them. Germline CDR1 is DFQATT and CDR2 is SNEGSKA (reference sequence). CDR3 sequence reads: CSARDYRQASSYEQYF. For the CDR3, the DNA is TGCAGTGCTAGAGACTATCGACAGGCTAGCTCCTACGAGCAGTACTTC.